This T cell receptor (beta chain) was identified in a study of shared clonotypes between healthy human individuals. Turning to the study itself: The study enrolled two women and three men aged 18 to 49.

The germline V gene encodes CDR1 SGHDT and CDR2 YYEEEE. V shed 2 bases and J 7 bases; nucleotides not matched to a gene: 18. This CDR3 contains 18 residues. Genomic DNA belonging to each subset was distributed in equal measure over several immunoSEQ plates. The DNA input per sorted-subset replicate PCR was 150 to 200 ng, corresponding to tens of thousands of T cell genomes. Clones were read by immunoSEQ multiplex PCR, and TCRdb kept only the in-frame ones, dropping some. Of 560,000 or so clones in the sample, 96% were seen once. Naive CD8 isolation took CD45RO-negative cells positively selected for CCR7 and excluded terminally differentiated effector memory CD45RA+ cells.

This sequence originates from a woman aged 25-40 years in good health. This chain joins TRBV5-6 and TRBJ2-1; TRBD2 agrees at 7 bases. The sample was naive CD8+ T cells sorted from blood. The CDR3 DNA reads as TGTGCCAGCAGCTTCGGTCTAGCGGCCTCTCTAAGACAAAATGAGCAGTTCTTC. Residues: CASSFGLAASLRQNEQFF.